The following is a T cell receptor (beta chain) sequence with its context. Its antigen is still unknown. The PCR was carried out with 60 Vbeta primers and 13 Jbeta primers. In the original workflow: An analysis performed later counted roughly 80 million unique TCR beta chains (around 10 million of them shared). Data came from immunoSEQ multiplex PCR; TCRdb stores just in-frame clones and leaves some out. V, J and clone size are taken as reported in that table, and D and trimming were inferred from the DNA itself. The table includes about 86,000 clones, around 70% detected once. The sample is drawn from a study of cytomegalovirus exposure and HLA in healthy donors. About the research overall: Earlier work reported around 110 million unique TCR beta sequences from 150 million to 200 million T cells.

Broader study findings: Sequencing depth across donors, presence/absence analyses assumed, was roughly uniform. Rarity held for most TCR sequences, but there were some public TCRs that occurred in many donors.

Trimming took off 1 base at V and 4 bases at J, with 8 bases between the two ends. Germline V gene lookup returns CDR1 MNHEY and CDR2 SMNVEV (reference sequence). This CDR3 is built from 13 residues. The sequence derives from a man aged 55-75 years in good health and CMV-seronegative. The sample taken for sequencing was PBMCs. The J gene is TRBJ2-7, the V gene TRBV27; TRBD1 is a possible D gene (6 bases). The CDR3 loop is CASSLLQGYEQYF. The CDR3 DNA reads TGTGCCAGCAGTTTATTACAGGGATACGAGCAGTACTTC.